This T cell receptor beta chain was documented in a study of cytomegalovirus exposure and HLA in healthy donors. Background on the study: An early data release held tens of millions of unique TCRs from HLA-typed donors.

General observations from the study: With high specificity and sensitivity, the classifier reportedly diagnosed cytomegalovirus status. Rarity held for most TCR sequences, but there were some public TCRs that occurred in many donors.

Healthy individuals who donated bone marrow served as the donors. To note about this clone: Its antigen is undetermined.

V gave up 0 bases and J gave up 4 bases; unmatched junction bases: 4. Per the germline V gene, CDR1 is SNHLY and CDR2 is FYNNEI. The CDR3 totals 15 residues. 13 Jbeta primers and 60 Vbeta primers were used for the PCR. Sequenced by immunoSEQ multiplex PCR; TCRdb stores in-frame clones only, minus some. The profile shows 150,000 to 170,000 clones, 65% to 85% of them singletons. The V call is TRBV2, the J call TRBJ2-3, with 7 bases fitting TRBD1. Specimen: PBMCs. This clonotype originated in a young man in good health and CMV-seronegative. The CDR3 region is CASSEAGQGADTQYF. DNA for the CDR3: TGTGCCAGCAGTGAAGCGGGCCAGGGGGCAGATACGCAGTATTTT.